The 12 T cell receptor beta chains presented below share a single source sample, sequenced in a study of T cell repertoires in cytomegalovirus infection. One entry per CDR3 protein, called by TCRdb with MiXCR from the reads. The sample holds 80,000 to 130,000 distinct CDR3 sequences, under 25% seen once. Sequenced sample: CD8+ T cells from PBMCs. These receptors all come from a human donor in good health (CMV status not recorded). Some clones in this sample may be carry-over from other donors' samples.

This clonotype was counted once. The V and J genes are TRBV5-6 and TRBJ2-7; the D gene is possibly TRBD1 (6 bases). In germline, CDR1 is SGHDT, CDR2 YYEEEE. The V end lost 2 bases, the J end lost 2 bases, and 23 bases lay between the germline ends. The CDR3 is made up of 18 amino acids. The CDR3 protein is CASSLIGNSKGEPYEQYF. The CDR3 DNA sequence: TGTGCCAGCAGCTTAATCGGTAATTCTAAGGGGGAACCCTACGAGCAGTACTTC.

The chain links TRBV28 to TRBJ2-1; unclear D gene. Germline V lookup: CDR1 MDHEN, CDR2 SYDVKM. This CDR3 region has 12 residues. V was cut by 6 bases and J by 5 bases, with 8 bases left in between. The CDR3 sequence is CASSPRDNEQFF. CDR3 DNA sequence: TGTGCCAGCAGCCCCCGGGACAATGAGCAGTTCTTC.

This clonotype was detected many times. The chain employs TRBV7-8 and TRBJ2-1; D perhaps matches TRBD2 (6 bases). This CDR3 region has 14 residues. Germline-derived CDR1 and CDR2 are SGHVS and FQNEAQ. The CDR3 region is CATDGGESYNEQFF. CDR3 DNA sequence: TGTGCTACTGATGGCGGGGAATCCTACAATGAGCAGTTCTTC. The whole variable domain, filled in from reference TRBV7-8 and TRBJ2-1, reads GAGVSQSPRYKVAKRGQDVALRCDPISGHVSLFWYQQALGQGPEFLTYFQNEAQLDKSGLPSDRFFAERPEGSVSTLKIQRTQQEDSAVYLCATDGGESYNEQFFGPGTRLTVL.

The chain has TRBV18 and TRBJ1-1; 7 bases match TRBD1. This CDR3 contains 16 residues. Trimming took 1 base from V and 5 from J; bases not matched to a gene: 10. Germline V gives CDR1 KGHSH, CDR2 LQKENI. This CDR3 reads CASSPQNSAGGTEAFF. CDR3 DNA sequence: TGTGCCAGCTCACCACAGAATTCGGCAGGGGGTACTGAAGCTTTCTTT.

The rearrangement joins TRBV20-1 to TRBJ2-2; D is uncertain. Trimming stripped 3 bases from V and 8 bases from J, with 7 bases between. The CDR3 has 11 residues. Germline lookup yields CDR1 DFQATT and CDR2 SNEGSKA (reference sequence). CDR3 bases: TGCAGTGCTAGTGGGCTGGGGGAGCTGTTTTTT. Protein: CSASGLGELFF.

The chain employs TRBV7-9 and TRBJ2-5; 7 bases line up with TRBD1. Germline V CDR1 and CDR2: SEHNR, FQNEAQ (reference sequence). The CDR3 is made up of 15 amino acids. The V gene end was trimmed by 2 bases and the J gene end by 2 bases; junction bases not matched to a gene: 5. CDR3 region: CASSLPWDRQETQYF. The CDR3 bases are TGTGCCAGCAGCTTACCATGGGACAGACAAGAGACCCAGTACTTC.

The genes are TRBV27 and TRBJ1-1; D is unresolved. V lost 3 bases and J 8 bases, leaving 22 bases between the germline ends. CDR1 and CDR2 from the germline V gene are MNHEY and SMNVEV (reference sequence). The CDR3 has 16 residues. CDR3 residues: CASSFSSGLPLGEAFF. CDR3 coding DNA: TGTGCCAGCAGTTTCTCCTCAGGACTACCTTTGGGAGAAGCTTTCTTT.

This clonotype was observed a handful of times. In DNA form, the CDR3 reads TGTGCCAGCTCACCACCTTACGGAAGCACAGATACGCAGTATTTT. It is translated as CASSPPYGSTDTQYF. This chain connects TRBV18 to TRBJ2-3; D ambiguous. Germline CDR1 KGHSH, CDR2 LQKENI. There are 15 residues in the CDR3. The ends were cut back, 0 bases at V and 0 bases at J, with 7 bases in the middle.

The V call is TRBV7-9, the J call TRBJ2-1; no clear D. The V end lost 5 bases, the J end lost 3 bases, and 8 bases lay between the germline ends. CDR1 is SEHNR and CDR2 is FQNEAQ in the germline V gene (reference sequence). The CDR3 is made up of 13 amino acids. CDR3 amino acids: CASSPYSYNEQFF. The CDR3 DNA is TGTGCCAGCAGCCCTTACAGCTACAATGAGCAGTTCTTC.

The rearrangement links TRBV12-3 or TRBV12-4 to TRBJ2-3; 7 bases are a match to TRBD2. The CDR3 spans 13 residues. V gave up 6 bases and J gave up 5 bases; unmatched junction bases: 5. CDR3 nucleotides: TGTGCCAGCAGGTTTTGGGGGGGAGATACGCAGTATTTT. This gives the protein CASRFWGGDTQYF.

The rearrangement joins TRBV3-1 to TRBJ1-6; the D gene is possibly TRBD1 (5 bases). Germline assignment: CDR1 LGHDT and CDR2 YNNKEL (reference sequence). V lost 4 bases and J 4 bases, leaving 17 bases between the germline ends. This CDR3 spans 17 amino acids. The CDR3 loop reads CASSLGTDPGYNSPLHF. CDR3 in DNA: TGTGCCAGCAGCCTCGGGACGGACCCTGGGTATAATTCACCCCTCCACTTT.

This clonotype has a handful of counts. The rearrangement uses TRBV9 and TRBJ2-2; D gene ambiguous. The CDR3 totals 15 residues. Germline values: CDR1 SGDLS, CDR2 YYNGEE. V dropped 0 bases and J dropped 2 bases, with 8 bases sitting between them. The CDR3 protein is CASSVVVDNTGELFF. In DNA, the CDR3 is TGTGCCAGCAGCGTAGTGGTCGATAACACCGGGGAGCTGTTTTTT.